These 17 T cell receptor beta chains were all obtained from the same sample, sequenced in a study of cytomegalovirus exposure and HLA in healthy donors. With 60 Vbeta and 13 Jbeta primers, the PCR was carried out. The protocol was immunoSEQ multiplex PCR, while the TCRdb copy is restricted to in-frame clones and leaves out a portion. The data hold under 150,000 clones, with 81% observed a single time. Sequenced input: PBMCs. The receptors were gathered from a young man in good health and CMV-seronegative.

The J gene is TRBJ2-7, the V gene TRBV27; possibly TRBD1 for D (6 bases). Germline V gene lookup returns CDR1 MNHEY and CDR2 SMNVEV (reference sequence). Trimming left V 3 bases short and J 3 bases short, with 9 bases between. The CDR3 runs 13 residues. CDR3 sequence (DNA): TGTGCCAGCAGTTTCGGACAGTACTACGAGCAGTACTTC. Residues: CASSFGQYYEQYF.

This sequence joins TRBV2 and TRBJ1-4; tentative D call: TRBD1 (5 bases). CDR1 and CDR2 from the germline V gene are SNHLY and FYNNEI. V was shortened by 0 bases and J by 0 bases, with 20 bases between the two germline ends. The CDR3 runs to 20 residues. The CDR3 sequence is CASSEAGRRDVGATNEKLFF. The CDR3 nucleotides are TGTGCCAGCAGTGAAGCGGGTAGAAGGGATGTAGGGGCAACTAATGAAAAACTGTTTTTT.

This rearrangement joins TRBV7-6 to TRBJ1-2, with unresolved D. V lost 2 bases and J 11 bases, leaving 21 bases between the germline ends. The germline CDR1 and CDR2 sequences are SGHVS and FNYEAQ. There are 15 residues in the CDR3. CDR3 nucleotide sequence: TGTGCCAGCAGCTTAATGGATTCTCTGGCGGAGGTGTACACCTTC. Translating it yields CASSLMDSLAEVYTF.

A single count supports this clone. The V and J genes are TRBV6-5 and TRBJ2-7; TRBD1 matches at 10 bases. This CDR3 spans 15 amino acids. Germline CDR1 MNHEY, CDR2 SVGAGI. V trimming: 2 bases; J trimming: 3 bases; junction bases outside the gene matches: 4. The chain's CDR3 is CASSYTWTGGYEQYF. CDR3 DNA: TGTGCCAGCAGTTACACTTGGACAGGGGGCTACGAGCAGTACTTC.

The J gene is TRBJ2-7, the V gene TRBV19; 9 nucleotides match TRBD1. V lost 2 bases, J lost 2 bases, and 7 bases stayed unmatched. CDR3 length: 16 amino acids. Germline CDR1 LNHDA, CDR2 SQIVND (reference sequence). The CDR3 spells CASSIRGTGYTYEQYF. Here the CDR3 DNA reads TGTGCCAGTAGTATACGGGGGACAGGGTACACCTACGAGCAGTACTTC.

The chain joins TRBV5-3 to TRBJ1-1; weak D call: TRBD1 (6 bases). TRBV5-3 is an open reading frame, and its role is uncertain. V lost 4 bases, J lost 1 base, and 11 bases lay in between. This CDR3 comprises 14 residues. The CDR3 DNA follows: TGTGCCAGAAGCCGGGGACACTCGAACACTGAAGCTTTCTTT. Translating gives CARSRGHSNTEAFF.

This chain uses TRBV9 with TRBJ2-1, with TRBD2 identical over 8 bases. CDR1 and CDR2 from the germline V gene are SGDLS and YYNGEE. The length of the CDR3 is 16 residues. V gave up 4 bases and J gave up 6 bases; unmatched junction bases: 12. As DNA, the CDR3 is TGTGCCAGCAGCCTCCTCGCGGGGACTAGGGGCAATGAGCAGTTCTTC. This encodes CASSLLAGTRGNEQFF. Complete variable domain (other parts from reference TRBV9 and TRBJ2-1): DSGVTQTPKHLITATGQRVTLRCSPRSGDLSVYWYQQSLDQGLQFLIQYYNGEERAKGNILERFSAQQFPDLHSELNLSSLELGDSALYFCASSLLAGTRGNEQFFGPGTRLTVL.

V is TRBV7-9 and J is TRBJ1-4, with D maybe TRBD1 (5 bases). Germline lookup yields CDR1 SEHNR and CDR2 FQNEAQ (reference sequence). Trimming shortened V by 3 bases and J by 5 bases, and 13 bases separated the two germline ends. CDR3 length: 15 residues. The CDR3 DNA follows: TGTGCCAGCAGCTTTGCCAGGGTTTCAAATGAAAAACTGTTTTTT. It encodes CASSFARVSNEKLFF.

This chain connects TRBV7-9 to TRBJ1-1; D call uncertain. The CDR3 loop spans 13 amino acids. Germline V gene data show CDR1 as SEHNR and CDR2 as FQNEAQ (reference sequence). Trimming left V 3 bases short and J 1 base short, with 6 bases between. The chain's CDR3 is CASSFLSNTEAFF. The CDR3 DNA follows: TGTGCCAGCAGCTTTTTATCGAACACTGAAGCTTTCTTT.

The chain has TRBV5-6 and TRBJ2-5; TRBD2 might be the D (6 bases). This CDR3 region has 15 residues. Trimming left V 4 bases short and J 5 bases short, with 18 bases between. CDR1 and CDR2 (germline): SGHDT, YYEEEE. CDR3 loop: CASSPRASVGETQYF. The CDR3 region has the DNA TGTGCCAGCAGCCCCCGGGCTAGCGTTGGGGAGACCCAGTACTTC.

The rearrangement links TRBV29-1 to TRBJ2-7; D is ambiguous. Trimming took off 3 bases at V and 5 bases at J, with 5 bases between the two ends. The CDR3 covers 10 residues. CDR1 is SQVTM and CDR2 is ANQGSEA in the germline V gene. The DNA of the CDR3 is TGCAGCGTTGATAGAAACGAGCAGTACTTC. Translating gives CSVDRNEQYF.

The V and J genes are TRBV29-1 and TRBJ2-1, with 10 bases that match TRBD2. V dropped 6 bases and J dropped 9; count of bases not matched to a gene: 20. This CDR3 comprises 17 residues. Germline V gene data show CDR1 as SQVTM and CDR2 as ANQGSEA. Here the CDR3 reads CSVGLAGGPAGGGEQFF. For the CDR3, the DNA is TGCAGCGTCGGCTTAGCGGGGGGCCCAGCCGGAGGAGGTGAGCAGTTCTTC.

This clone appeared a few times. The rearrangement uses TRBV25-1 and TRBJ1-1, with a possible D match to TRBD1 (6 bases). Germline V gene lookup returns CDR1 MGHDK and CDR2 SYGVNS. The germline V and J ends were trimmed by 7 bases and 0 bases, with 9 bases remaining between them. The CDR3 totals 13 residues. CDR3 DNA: TGTGCCAGCAAGGACAGACTGAACACTGAAGCTTTCTTT. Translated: CASKDRLNTEAFF.

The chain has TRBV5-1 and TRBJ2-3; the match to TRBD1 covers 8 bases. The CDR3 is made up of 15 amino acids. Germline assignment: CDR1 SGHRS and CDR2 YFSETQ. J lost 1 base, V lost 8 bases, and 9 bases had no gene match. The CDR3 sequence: CASRYPTGGTDTQYF. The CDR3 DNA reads TGCGCCAGTAGGTACCCGACAGGGGGCACAGATACGCAGTATTTT.

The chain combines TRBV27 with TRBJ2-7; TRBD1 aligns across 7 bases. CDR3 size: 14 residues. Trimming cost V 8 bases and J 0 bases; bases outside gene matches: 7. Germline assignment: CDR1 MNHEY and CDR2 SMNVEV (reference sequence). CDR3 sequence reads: CASEKGQSSYEQYF. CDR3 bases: TGTGCCAGCGAAAAGGGACAGAGCTCCTACGAGCAGTACTTC.

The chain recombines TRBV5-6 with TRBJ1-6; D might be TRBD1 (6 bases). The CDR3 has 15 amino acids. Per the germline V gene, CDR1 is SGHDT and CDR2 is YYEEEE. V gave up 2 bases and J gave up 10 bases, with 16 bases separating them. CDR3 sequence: CASSFGEQGGSPLHF. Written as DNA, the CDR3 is TGTGCCAGCAGCTTTGGAGAACAGGGCGGGTCACCCCTCCACTTT.

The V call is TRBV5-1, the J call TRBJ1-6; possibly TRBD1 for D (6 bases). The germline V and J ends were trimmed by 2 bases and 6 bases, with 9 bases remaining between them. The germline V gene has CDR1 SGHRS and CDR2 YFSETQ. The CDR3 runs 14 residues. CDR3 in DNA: TGCGCCAGCAGCTTTCAGGGGTTTAATTCACCCCTCCACTTT. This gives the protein CASSFQGFNSPLHF.